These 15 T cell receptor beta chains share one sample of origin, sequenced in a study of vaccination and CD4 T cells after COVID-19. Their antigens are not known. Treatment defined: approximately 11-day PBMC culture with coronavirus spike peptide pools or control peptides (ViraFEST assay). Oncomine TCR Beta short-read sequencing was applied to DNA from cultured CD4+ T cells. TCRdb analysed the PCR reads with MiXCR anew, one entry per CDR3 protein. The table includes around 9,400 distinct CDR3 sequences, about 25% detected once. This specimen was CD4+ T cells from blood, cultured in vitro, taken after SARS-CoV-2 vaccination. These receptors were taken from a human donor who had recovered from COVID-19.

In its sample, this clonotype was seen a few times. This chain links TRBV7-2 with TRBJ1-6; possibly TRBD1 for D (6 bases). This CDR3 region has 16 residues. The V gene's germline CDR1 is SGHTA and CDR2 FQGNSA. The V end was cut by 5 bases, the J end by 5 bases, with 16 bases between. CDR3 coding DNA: TGTGCCAGCAGCATCCAGACCCGGGGGCATAATTCACCCCTCCACTTT. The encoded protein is CASSIQTRGHNSPLHF.

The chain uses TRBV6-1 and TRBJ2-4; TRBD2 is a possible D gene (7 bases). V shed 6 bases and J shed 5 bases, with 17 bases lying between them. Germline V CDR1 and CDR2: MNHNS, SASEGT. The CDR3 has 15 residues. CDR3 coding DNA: TGTGCCAGCAGGGGGGGGCAGATATCCCAAAACATTCAGTACTTC. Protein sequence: CASRGGQISQNIQYF.

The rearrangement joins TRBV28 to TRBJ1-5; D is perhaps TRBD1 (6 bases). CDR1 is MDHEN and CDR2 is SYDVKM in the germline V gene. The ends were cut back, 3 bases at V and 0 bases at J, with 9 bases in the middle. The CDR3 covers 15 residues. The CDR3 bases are TGTGCCAGCAGTTTGGGGGCTTATAGCAATCAGCCCCAGCATTTT. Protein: CASSLGAYSNQPQHF.

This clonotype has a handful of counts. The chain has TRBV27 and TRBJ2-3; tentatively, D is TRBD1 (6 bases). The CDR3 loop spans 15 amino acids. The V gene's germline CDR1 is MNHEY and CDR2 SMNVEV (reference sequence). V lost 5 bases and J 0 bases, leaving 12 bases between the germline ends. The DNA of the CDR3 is TGTGCCAGCAGTCCCCTCGGGACAAGCACAGATACGCAGTATTTT. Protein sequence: CASSPLGTSTDTQYF.

The CDR3 nucleotides are TGTGCCAGCTCACTCACTAGCGGAAGCTACTCTGGGGCCAACGTCCTGACTTTC. It yields the protein CASSLTSGSYSGANVLTF. The chain joins TRBV18 to TRBJ2-6; 8 bases match TRBD2. V lost 4 bases, J lost 0 bases, and 8 bases stayed unmatched. Germline lookup yields CDR1 KGHSH and CDR2 LQKENI. This CDR3 comprises 18 residues. The complete variable domain, with remaining parts taken from reference TRBV18 and TRBJ2-6, reads NAGVMQNPRHLVRRRGQEARLRCSPMKGHSHVYWYRQLPEEGLKFMVYLQKENIIDESGMPKERFSAEFPKEGPSILRIQQVVRGDSAAYFCASSLTSGSYSGANVLTFGAGSRLTVL.

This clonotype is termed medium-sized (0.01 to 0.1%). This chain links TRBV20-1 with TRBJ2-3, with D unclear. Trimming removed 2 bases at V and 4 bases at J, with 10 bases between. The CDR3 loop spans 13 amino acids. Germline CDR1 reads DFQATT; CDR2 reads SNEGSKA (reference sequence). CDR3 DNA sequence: TGCAGTGCTAGACCACCCATCGCAGATACGCAGTATTTT. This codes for CSARPPIADTQYF.

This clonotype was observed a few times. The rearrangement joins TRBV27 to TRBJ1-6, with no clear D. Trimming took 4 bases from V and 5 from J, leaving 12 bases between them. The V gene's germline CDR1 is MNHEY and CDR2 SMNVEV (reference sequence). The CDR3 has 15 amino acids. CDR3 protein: CASSWRSVDNSPLHF. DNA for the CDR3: TGTGCCAGCAGTTGGCGGAGCGTTGATAATTCACCCCTCCACTTT.

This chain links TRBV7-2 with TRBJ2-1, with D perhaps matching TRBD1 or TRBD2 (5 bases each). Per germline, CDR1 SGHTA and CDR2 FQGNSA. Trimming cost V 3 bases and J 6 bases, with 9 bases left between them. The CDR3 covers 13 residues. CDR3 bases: TGTGCCAGCAGCTTGAGGGGTGTCAATGAGCAGTTCTTC. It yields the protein CASSLRGVNEQFF.

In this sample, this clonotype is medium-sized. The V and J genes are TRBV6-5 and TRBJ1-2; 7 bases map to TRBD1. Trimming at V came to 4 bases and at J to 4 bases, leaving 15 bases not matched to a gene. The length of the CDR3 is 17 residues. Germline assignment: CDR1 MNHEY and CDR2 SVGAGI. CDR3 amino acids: CASSFKRTGAISYGYTF. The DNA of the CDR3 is TGTGCCAGCAGTTTCAAAAGGACAGGCGCAATATCCTATGGCTACACCTTC.

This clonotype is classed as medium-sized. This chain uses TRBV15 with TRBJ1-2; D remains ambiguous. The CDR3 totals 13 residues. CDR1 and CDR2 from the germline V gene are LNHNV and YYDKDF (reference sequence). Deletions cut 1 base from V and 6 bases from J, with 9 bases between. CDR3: CATSRVGQNGYTF. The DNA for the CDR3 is TGTGCCACCAGCAGAGTTGGGCAGAATGGCTACACCTTC.

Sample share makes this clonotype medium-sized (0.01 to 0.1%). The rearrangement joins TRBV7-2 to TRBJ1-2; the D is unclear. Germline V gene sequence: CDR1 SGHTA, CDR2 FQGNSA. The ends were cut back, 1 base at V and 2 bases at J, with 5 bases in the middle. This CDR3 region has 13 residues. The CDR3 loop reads CASSLVGNYGYTF. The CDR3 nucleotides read TGTGCCAGCAGCTTAGTGGGGAACTATGGCTACACCTTC.

CDR3 protein: CASSLNGERYTEAFF. CDR3 in DNA: TGTGCCAGCAGCTTAAATGGGGAAAGGTACACTGAAGCTTTCTTT. V and J are TRBV7-3 and TRBJ1-1; no reliable D call. V was trimmed by 1 base and J by 3 bases, leaving 12 bases between them. Germline lookup yields CDR1 SGHTA and CDR2 FQGTGA. This CDR3 spans 15 amino acids.

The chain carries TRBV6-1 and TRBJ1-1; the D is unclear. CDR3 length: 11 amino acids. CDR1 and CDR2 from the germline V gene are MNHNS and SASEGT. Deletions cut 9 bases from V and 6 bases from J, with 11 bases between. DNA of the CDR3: TGTGCCAGTCGGGTGGGCCCTGAAGCTTTCTTT. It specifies CASRVGPEAFF.

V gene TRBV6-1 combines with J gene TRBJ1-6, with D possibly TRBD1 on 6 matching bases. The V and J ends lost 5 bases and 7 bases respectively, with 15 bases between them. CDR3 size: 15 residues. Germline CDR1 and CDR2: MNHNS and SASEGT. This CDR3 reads CASSRGQGFNSPLHF. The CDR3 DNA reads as TGTGCCAGCAGTCGGGGGCAGGGGTTCAATTCACCCCTCCACTTT.

CDR3 nucleotide sequence: TGTGCCAGCGGCCCGGAAGTATCCTACAATGAGCAGTTCTTC. It specifies CASGPEVSYNEQFF. The chain recombines TRBV2 with TRBJ2-1; D remains unclear. CDR3 size: 14 residues. Germline CDR1 reads SNHLY; CDR2 reads FYNNEI. With 8 bases removed from V and 1 base from J, the gap between germline ends came to 12 bases.